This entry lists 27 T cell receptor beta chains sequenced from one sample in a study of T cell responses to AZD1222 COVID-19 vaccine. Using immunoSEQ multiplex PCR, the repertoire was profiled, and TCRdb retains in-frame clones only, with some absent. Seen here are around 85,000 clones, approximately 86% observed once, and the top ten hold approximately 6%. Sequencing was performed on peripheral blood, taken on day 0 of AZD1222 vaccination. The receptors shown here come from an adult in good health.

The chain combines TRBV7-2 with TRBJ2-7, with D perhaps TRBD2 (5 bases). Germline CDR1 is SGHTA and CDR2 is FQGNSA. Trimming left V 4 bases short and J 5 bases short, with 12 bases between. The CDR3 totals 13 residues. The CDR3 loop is CASSSTRADEQYF. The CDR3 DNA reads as TGTGCCAGCAGCTCGACGCGGGCGGACGAGCAGTACTTC.

The CDR3 coding sequence is TGTGCCAGCAGCTTGGTTGGGGTGGGCGCCTACGAGCAGTACTTC. This encodes CASSLVGVGAYEQYF. This chain joins TRBV5-5 and TRBJ2-7; D remains unclear. V gave up 0 bases and J gave up 2 bases, with 12 bases separating them. Germline V gene sequence: CDR1 SGHKS, CDR2 YYEKEE (reference sequence). The CDR3 has 15 residues.

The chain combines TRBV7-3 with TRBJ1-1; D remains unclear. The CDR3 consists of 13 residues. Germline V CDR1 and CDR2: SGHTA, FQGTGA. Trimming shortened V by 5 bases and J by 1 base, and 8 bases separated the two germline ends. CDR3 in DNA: TGTGCCAGCAGCGAGGTCGAGAACACTGAAGCTTTCTTT. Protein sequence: CASSEVENTEAFF. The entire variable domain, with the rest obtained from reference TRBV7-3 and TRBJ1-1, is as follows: GAGVSQTPSNKVTEKGKYVELRCDPISGHTALYWYRQSLGQGPEFLIYFQGTGAADDSGLPNDRFFAVRPEGSVSTLKIQRTERGDSAVYLCASSEVENTEAFFGQGTRLTVV.

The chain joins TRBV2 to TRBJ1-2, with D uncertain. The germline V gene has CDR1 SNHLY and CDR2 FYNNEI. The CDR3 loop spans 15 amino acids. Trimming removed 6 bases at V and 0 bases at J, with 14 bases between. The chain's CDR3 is CASSLDRLSNYGYTF. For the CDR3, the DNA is TGTGCCAGCAGCTTGGACCGACTATCTAACTATGGCTACACCTTC.

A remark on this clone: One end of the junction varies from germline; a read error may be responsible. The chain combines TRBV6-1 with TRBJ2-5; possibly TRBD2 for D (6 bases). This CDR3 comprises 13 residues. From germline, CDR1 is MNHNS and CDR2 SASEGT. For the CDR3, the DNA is TGTGCCAGCAGTGAATCTCAGAATCGGGGGTTGCACTTC. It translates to CASSESQNRGLHF.

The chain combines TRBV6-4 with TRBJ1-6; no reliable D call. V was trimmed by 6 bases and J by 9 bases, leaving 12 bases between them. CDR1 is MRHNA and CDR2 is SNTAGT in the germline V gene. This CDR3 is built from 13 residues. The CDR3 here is CASRDGFGSPLHF. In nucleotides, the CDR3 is TGTGCCAGCAGAGACGGTTTTGGTTCACCCCTCCACTTT.

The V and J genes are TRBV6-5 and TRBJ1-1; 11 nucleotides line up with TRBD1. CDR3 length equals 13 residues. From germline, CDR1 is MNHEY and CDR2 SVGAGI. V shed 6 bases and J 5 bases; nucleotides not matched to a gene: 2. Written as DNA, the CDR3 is TGTGCCAGCAGCCGGGACAGGGGGACTGAAGCTTTCTTT. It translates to CASSRDRGTEAFF.

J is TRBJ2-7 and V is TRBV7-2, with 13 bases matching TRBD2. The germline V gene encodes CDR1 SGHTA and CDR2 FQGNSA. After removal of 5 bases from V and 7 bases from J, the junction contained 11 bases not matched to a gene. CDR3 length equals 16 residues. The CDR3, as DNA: TGTGCCAGCAGCGTACTAGCGGGAGGGGGGTGGTCAGAGCAGTACTTC. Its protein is CASSVLAGGGWSEQYF.

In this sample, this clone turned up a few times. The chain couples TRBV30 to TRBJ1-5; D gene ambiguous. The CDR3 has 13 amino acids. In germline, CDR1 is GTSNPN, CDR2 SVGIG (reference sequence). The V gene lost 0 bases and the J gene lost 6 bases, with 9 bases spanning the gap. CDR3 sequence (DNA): TGTGCCTGGAGTGTATCCCGGACTCAGCCCCAGCATTTT. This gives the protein CAWSVSRTQPQHF.

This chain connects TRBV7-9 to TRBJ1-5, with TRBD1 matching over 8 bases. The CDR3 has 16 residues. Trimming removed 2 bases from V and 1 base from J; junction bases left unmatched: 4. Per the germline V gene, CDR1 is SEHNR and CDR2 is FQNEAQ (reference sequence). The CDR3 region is CASSLSGGRSNQPQHF. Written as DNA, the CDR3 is TGTGCCAGCAGCTTATCAGGGGGCAGGAGCAATCAGCCCCAGCATTTT.

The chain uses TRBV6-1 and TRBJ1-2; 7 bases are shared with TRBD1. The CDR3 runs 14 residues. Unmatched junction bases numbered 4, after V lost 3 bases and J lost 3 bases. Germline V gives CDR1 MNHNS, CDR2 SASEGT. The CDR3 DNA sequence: TGTGCCAGCAGTGAGGCAGGGGGAGACTATGGCTACACCTTC. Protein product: CASSEAGGDYGYTF.

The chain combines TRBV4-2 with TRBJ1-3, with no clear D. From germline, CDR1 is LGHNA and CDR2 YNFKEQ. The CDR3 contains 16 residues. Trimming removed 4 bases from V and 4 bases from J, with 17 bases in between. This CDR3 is CASSPTSGREGNTIYF. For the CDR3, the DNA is TGTGCCAGCAGCCCAACCTCCGGGAGGGAGGGAAACACCATATATTTT.

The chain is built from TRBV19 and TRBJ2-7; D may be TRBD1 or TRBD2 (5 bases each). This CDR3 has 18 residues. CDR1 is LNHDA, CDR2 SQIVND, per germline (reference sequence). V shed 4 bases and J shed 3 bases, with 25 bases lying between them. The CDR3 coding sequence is TGTGCCAGTAGTACCAAACTAGTAACAAGGGGCGAGGACTACGAGCAGTACTTC. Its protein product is CASSTKLVTRGEDYEQYF. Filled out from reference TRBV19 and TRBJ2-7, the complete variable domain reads DGGITQSPKYLFRKEGQNVTLSCEQNLNHDAMYWYRQDPGQGLRLIYYSQIVNDFQKGDIAEGYSVSREKKESFPLTVTSAQKNPTAFYLCASSTKLVTRGEDYEQYFGPGTRLTVT.

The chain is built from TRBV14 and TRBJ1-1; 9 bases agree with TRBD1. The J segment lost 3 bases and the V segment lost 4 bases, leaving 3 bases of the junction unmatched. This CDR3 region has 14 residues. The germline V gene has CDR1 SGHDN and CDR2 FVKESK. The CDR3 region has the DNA TGTGCCAGCAGCCTCGACAGGGGGTACACTGAAGCTTTCTTT. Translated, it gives CASSLDRGYTEAFF.

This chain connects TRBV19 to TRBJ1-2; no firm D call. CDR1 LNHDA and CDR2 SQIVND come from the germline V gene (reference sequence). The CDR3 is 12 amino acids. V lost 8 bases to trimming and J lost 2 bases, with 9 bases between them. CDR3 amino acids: CASSESNYGYTF. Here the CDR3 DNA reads TGTGCCAGTTCAGAATCCAACTATGGCTACACCTTC.

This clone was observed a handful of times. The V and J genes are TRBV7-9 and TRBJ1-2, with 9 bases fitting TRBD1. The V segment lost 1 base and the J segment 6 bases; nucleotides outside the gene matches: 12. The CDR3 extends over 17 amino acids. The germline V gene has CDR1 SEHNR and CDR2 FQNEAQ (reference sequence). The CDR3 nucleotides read TGTGCCAGCAGCTTAGACGTTAGGACAGGGGATATCCATGGCTACACCTTC. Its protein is CASSLDVRTGDIHGYTF.

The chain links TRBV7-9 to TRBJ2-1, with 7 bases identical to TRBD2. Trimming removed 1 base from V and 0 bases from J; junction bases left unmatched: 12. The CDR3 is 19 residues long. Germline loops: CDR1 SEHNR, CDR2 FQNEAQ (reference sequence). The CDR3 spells CASSLGSGGSLSSYNEQFF. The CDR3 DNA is TGTGCCAGCAGCTTAGGTTCCGGCGGGAGCCTAAGCTCCTACAATGAGCAGTTCTTC. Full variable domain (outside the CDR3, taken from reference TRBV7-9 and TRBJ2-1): DTGVSQNPRHKITKRGQNVTFRCDPISEHNRLYWYRQTLGQGPEFLTYFQNEAQLEKSRLLSDRFSAERPKGSFSTLEIQRTEQGDSAMYLCASSLGSGGSLSSYNEQFFGPGTRLTVL.

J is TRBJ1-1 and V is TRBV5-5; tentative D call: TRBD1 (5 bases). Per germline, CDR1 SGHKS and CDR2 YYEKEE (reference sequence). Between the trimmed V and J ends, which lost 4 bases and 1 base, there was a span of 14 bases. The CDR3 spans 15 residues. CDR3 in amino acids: CASSRSGQRNTEAFF. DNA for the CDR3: TGTGCCAGCAGCCGGAGCGGACAAAGGAACACTGAAGCTTTCTTT. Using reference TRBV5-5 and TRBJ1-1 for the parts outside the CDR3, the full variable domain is DAGVTQSPTHLIKTRGQQVTLRCSPISGHKSVSWYQQVLGQGPQFIFQYYEKEERGRGNFPDRFSARQFPNYSSELNVNALLLGDSALYLCASSRSGQRNTEAFFGQGTRLTVV.

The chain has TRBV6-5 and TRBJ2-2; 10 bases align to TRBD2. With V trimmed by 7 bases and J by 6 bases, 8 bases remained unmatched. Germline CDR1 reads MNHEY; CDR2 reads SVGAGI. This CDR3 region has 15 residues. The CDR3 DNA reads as TGTGCCAGCACACGACTAGCGGGTGGGGCCGGGGAGCTGTTTTTT. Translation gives CASTRLAGGAGELFF.

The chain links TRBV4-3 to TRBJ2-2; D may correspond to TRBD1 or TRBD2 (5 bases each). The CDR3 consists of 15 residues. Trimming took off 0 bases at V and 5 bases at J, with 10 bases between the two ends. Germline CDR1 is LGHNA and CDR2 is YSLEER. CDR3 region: CASSQDGTRTGELFF. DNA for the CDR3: TGCGCCAGCAGCCAAGATGGGACGAGAACCGGGGAGCTGTTTTTT.

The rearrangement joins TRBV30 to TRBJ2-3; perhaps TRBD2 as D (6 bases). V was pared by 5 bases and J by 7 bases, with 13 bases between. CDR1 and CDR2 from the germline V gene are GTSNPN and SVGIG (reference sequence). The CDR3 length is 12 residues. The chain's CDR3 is CAWGEEGHTQYF. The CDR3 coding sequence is TGTGCCTGGGGGGAGGAGGGACATACGCAGTATTTT.

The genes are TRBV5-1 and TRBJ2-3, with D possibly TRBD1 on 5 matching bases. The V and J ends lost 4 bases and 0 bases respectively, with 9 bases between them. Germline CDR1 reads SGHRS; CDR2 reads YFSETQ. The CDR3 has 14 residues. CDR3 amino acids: CASSPDSSTDTQYF. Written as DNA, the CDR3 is TGCGCCAGCAGCCCCGACAGCAGCACAGATACGCAGTATTTT.

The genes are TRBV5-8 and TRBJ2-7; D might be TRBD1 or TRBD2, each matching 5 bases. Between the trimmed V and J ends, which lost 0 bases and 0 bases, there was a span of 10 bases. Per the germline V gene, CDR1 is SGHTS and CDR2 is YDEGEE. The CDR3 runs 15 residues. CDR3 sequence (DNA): TGTGCCAGCAGCTTGGGGGCAGGGAGCTCCTACGAGCAGTACTTC. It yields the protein CASSLGAGSSYEQYF.

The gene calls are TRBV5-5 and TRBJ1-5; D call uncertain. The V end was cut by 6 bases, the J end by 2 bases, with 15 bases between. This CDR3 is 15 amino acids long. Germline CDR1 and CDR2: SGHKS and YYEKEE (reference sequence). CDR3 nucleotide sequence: TGTGCCAGCACCCCGAGCCCCGGGCGCAATCAGCCCCAGCATTTT. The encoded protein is CASTPSPGRNQPQHF. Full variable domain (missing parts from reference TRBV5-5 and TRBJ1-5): DAGVTQSPTHLIKTRGQQVTLRCSPISGHKSVSWYQQVLGQGPQFIFQYYEKEERGRGNFPDRFSARQFPNYSSELNVNALLLGDSALYLCASTPSPGRNQPQHFGDGTRLSIL.

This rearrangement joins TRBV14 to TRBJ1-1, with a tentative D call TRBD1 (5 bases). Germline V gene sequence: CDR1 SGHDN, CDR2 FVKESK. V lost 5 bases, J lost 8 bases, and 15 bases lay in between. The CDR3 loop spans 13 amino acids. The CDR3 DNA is TGTGCCAGCAGCTCGGGACTTACCGTAGAAGCTTTCTTT. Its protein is CASSSGLTVEAFF. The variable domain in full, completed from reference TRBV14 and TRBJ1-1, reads EAGVTQFPSHSVIEKGQTVTLRCDPISGHDNLYWYRRVMGKEIKFLLHFVKESKQDESGMPNNRFLAERTGGTYSTLKVQPAELEDSGVYFCASSSGLTVEAFFGQGTRLTVV.

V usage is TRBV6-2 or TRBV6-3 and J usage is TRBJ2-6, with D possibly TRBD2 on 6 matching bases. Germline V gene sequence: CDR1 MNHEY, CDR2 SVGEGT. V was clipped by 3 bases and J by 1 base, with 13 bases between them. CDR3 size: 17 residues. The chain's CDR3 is CASSYGWDWSGANVLTF. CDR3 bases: TGTGCCAGCAGTTATGGTTGGGACTGGTCTGGGGCCAACGTCCTGACTTTC.

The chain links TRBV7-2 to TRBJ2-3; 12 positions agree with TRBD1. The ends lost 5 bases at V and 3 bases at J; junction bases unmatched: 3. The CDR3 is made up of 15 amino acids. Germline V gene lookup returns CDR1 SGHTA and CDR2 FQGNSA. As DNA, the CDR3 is TGTGCCAGCAGCCTGGGACAGGGGGCTACAGATACGCAGTATTTT. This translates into CASSLGQGATDTQYF.